One sample yielded the 11 T cell receptor beta chains listed below, sequenced in a study of blood T cell repertoires in COVID-19. The table came from immunoSEQ multiplex PCR; TCRdb's copy has only in-frame clones and leaves some out. The sample shows around 250,000 clones, over 80% of them seen only once. Sequencing was carried out using peripheral blood. The source of these receptors is a man aged 25-45 years who had recovered from COVID-19.

V is TRBV6-5 and J is TRBJ2-1; 10 bases align to TRBD2. V gave up 5 bases and J gave up 2 bases; unmatched junction bases: 3. Germline CDR1 MNHEY, CDR2 SVGAGI. CDR3 length: 15 amino acids. The CDR3 here is CASSLAGDAYNEQFF. In nucleotides, the CDR3 is TGTGCCAGCAGTCTAGCGGGGGATGCCTACAATGAGCAGTTCTTC.

The rearrangement links TRBV28 to TRBJ1-5; 7 bases are a match to TRBD1. The CDR3 loop spans 13 amino acids. The germline V gene encodes CDR1 MDHEN and CDR2 SYDVKM. Losses at the gene ends were 7 bases for V and 2 bases for J; bases not matched to a gene: 2. This CDR3 reads CASNGQGNQPQHF. The CDR3 nucleotides read TGTGCCAGCAACGGACAGGGCAATCAGCCCCAGCATTTT.

The chain uses TRBV28 and TRBJ2-4; 10 positions match TRBD1. The CDR3 loop spans 14 amino acids. Germline CDR1 reads MDHEN; CDR2 reads SYDVKM. Losses at the gene ends were 4 bases for V and 7 bases for J; bases not matched to a gene: 4. CDR3 sequence: CASSSGTGANIQYF. The DNA of the CDR3 is TGTGCCAGCAGTTCAGGGACAGGGGCGAACATTCAGTACTTC.

This clone was found a few times. The genes are TRBV5-1 and TRBJ2-1; 8 bases map to TRBD1. Looked up from germline, CDR1 is SGHRS and CDR2 is YFSETQ. This CDR3 spans 15 amino acids. Trimming at V came to 4 bases and at J to 2 bases, leaving 5 bases not matched to a gene. The DNA for the CDR3 is TGCGCCAGCAGCATCAAGACAGGGGCCTACAATGAGCAGTTCTTC. This encodes CASSIKTGAYNEQFF.

The V gene is TRBV5-1, the J gene TRBJ2-1, with a weak D call TRBD2 (6 bases). The germline CDR1 and CDR2 sequences are SGHRS and YFSETQ. Deletions cut 4 bases from V and 8 bases from J, with 16 bases between. The CDR3 runs 14 residues. DNA for the CDR3: TGCGCCAGCAGCCCGGGCGGGGCCCCCTATGAGCAGTTCTTC. As protein: CASSPGGAPYEQFF.

The chain is built from TRBV28 and TRBJ2-1; TRBD2 matches 8 bases. Unmatched junction bases numbered 3, after V lost 4 bases and J lost 7 bases. This CDR3 has 13 residues. The germline CDR1 and CDR2 sequences are MDHEN and SYDVKM. CDR3 in DNA: TGTGCCAGCAGTTCAGTAGCGGGGAATGAGCAGTTCTTC. Protein: CASSSVAGNEQFF. The full variable domain, in which reference TRBV28 and TRBJ2-1 provide the parts outside the CDR3, is DVKVTQSSRYLVKRTGEKVFLECVQDMDHENMFWYRQDPGLGLRLIYFSYDVKMKEKGDIPEGYSVSREKKERFSLILESASTNQTSMYLCASSSVAGNEQFFGPGTRLTVL.

V usage is TRBV14 and J usage is TRBJ2-1; D is undetermined. The CDR3 loop spans 13 amino acids. Per the germline V gene, CDR1 is SGHDN and CDR2 is FVKESK. V lost 1 base and J lost 4, with 5 bases in between. This CDR3 reads CASSQAQYNEQFF. The CDR3 coding sequence is TGTGCCAGCAGCCAAGCACAGTACAATGAGCAGTTCTTC.

This chain links TRBV2 with TRBJ2-3; 8 bases fit TRBD2. CDR1 and CDR2 from the germline V gene are SNHLY and FYNNEI. The CDR3 contains 14 residues. V lost 8 bases to trimming and J lost 4 bases; unmatched junction nucleotides: 8. CDR3 region: CASGGLGGPDTQYF. As DNA, the CDR3 is TGTGCCAGCGGGGGACTAGGTGGGCCAGATACGCAGTATTTT.

This rearrangement joins TRBV5-1 to TRBJ2-7; 7 bases are a match to TRBD1. V lost 5 bases to trimming and J lost 0 bases; unmatched junction nucleotides: 8. The CDR3 contains 15 residues. Germline V gene lookup returns CDR1 SGHRS and CDR2 YFSETQ. The CDR3 DNA reads as TGCGCCAGCAGTCGGGACAGAACCGTCTCCTACGAGCAGTACTTC. Amino acid sequence: CASSRDRTVSYEQYF.

This chain links TRBV6-5 with TRBJ2-1, with 7 bases matching TRBD1. With V trimmed by 5 bases and J by 5 bases, 9 bases remained unmatched. This CDR3 comprises 15 residues. Per germline, CDR1 MNHEY and CDR2 SVGAGI. The CDR3 DNA follows: TGTGCCAGCAGTCGACAGGGAAGTCCCCACAATGAGCAGTTCTTC. Its translation is CASSRQGSPHNEQFF.

Comment on this clone: Other DNA sequences from this sample encode an identical CDR3 as well. V gene TRBV5-1 combines with J gene TRBJ1-1, with TRBD1 matching 7 bases. CDR3 length: 14 amino acids. The junction had 3 bases not matched to a gene; V was cut back by 2 bases and J by 2 bases. Germline assignment: CDR1 SGHRS and CDR2 YFSETQ. The CDR3 nucleotides are TGCGCCAGCAGCTTCCAGGGGGAAAACACTGAAGCTTTCTTT. It translates to CASSFQGENTEAFF.